This TCR beta chain was captured in a study of blood T cell repertoires in COVID-19. Overall study: COVID-19 samples from acute and convalescent phases originated in the United States, Italy and Spain. PBMCs, B-cell-depleted T cells, or T cells were the source of the cDNA or gDNA that made up the material.

CDR1 and CDR2 (germline): SQVTM, ANQGSEA. The CDR3 consists of 14 residues. Between the trimmed V and J ends, which lost 3 bases and 3 bases, there was a span of 12 bases. Per the original methods: The authors estimated nucleated cell counts from reference gene primer amplification. The method was immunoSEQ multiplex PCR; TCRdb's version includes in-frame clones alone and lacks a portion of them. V and J calls plus clone size are reproduced from that table; the DNA served to infer D and trimming. The sample has about 480,000 clones, roughly 89% seen once. In Seattle, patients joined the study during active infection and were tracked longitudinally.

The sequence was obtained from a man aged 18 to 30 with COVID-19, enrolled during active disease. The sample comprised peripheral blood. The chain recombines TRBV29-1 with TRBJ2-1, with D perhaps TRBD1 (6 bases). This CDR3 is CSVDGQNFYNEQFF. In DNA form, the CDR3 reads TGCAGCGTTGATGGACAGAACTTCTACAATGAGCAGTTCTTC.